Below, 21 T cell receptor beta chains from the same sample are listed, as sequenced in a study of control samples from healthy donors and cancer patients. Method: immunoSEQ multiplex PCR; TCRdb's copy keeps in-frame clones and lacks some. Seen here are 78,000 or so clones, 75% to 90% observed once, and the top ten hold about 15%. Specimen: blood. The receptor source for this set is a man aged 45-65 years in good health.

V and J are TRBV6-5 and TRBJ1-3; D may be TRBD1 (6 bases). The CDR3 has 16 residues. V lost 0 bases, J lost 9 bases, and 18 bases lay in between. Germline CDR1 and CDR2: MNHEY and SVGAGI. The CDR3 sequence: CASSYSFLGGRSTIYF. The DNA of the CDR3 is TGTGCCAGCAGTTACTCGTTTTTGGGGGGGCGTAGCACCATATATTTT.

V usage is TRBV7-3 and J usage is TRBJ2-7, with D possibly matching TRBD2 (5 bases). CDR1 and CDR2 (germline): SGHTA, FQGTGA. This CDR3 spans 14 amino acids. Trimming shortened V by 2 bases and J by 5 bases, and 13 bases separated the two germline ends. The CDR3 reads CASSLGGRANEQYF. CDR3 coding DNA: TGTGCCAGCAGCTTAGGCGGGCGGGCTAACGAGCAGTACTTC.

CDR3 in amino acids: CASSIGPLAGGRQETQYF. The CDR3 nucleotides read TGTGCCAGCAGCATAGGACCTTTAGCGGGAGGTCGGCAAGAGACCCAGTACTTC. The rearrangement joins TRBV7-2 to TRBJ2-5, with 10 bases lining up with TRBD2. Germline CDR1 SGHTA, CDR2 FQGNSA. The length of the CDR3 is 18 residues. V lost 5 bases to trimming and J lost 2 bases; unmatched junction nucleotides: 14.

This clone was observed a handful of times. This chain joins TRBV6-1 and TRBJ1-2; the match to TRBD1 covers 7 bases. The J segment lost 2 bases and the V segment lost 3 bases, leaving 6 bases of the junction unmatched. Germline loops: CDR1 MNHNS, CDR2 SASEGT. The CDR3 spans 15 residues. The CDR3 loop is CASSEETGRNYGYTF. Written as DNA, the CDR3 is TGTGCCAGCAGTGAGGAGACAGGGAGAAACTATGGCTACACCTTC.

This sequence joins TRBV5-1 and TRBJ2-1; the match to TRBD2 covers 10 bases. The CDR3 runs 16 residues. Losses at the gene ends were 0 bases for V and 2 bases for J; bases not matched to a gene: 2. The germline V gene encodes CDR1 SGHRS and CDR2 YFSETQ. CDR3 in DNA: TGCGCCAGCAGCTTGGTTACTAGCGGGGCCTACAATGAGCAGTTCTTC. Translating it yields CASSLVTSGAYNEQFF.

This clone appeared once. V and J are TRBV12-3 or TRBV12-4 and TRBJ1-6, with 9 bases identical to TRBD1. V shed 8 bases and J 10 bases; nucleotides not matched to a gene: 6. The CDR3 has 13 amino acids. The CDR3 protein is CASGDRVGSPLHF. For the CDR3, the DNA is TGTGCCAGCGGGGACAGGGTGGGGTCACCCCTCCACTTT.

The chain employs TRBV10-3 and TRBJ2-3, with 12 bases fitting TRBD2. This CDR3 contains 15 residues. V lost 4 bases, J lost 2 bases, and 1 base stayed unmatched. The V gene's germline CDR1 is ENHRY and CDR2 SYGVKD. This CDR3 is CAISGLAGDTDTQYF. CDR3 nucleotide sequence: TGTGCCATCAGTGGACTAGCGGGAGACACAGATACGCAGTATTTT.

Worth noting for this clone: The sample contains more than one DNA sequence encoding this CDR3. This chain connects TRBV27 to TRBJ2-3; TRBD2 agrees at 9 bases. The V gene end was trimmed by 3 bases and the J gene end by 0 bases; junction bases not matched to a gene: 4. CDR3 length: 16 amino acids. Germline CDR1 and CDR2: MNHEY and SMNVEV (reference sequence). The CDR3 sequence is CASSFLTSGSTDTQYF. CDR3 DNA sequence: TGTGCCAGCAGTTTCCTTACTAGCGGGAGCACAGATACGCAGTATTTT.

The J gene is TRBJ2-7, the V gene TRBV15, with D possibly called TRBD1 or TRBD2 (5 bases each). The CDR3 is 15 amino acids. The V gene's germline CDR1 is LNHNV and CDR2 YYDKDF (reference sequence). Between the trimmed V and J ends, which lost 5 bases and 4 bases, there was a span of 18 bases. This CDR3 is CATSPGKGPEYEQYF. In nucleotides, the CDR3 is TGTGCCACCAGCCCCGGAAAGGGACCAGAATACGAGCAGTACTTC.

The chain links TRBV27 to TRBJ2-1; TRBD2 aligns across 13 bases. The CDR3 sequence is 15 residues long. Germline CDR1 and CDR2: MNHEY and SMNVEV (reference sequence). Losses at the gene ends were 2 bases for V and 7 bases for J; bases not matched to a gene: 2. CDR3 region: CASSLGTSGENEQFF. The CDR3 DNA follows: TGTGCCAGCAGTTTAGGGACTAGCGGGGAGAATGAGCAGTTCTTC.

This chain connects TRBV7-2 to TRBJ2-3; no firm D call. This CDR3 has 16 amino acids. Deletions cut 3 bases from V and 1 base from J, with 14 bases between. In germline, CDR1 is SGHTA, CDR2 FQGNSA. The CDR3 bases are TGTGCCAGCAGCTTCTTCCTAGTTGGGGGCACAGATACGCAGTATTTT. It translates to CASSFFLVGGTDTQYF. Using reference TRBV7-2 and TRBJ2-3 for the parts outside the CDR3, the full variable domain is GAGVSQSPSNKVTEKGKDVELRCDPISGHTALYWYRQSLGQGLEFLIYFQGNSAPDKSGLPSDRFSAERTGGSVSTLTIQRTQQEDSAVYLCASSFFLVGGTDTQYFGPGTRLTVL.

The chain carries TRBV2 and TRBJ2-2, with 7 bases aligning to TRBD1. CDR1 and CDR2 from the germline V gene are SNHLY and FYNNEI. The CDR3 covers 16 residues. J gave up 6 bases and V 7 bases, and 14 bases lay outside the gene matches. The CDR3: CASTIRGRESAGELFF. The CDR3 bases are TGTGCCAGCACGATTAGGGGGCGTGAATCGGCCGGGGAGCTGTTTTTT.

The chain links TRBV7-3 to TRBJ2-1; 10 bases align to TRBD1. The CDR3 consists of 14 residues. Germline V gives CDR1 SGHTA, CDR2 FQGTGA. V lost 9 bases to trimming and J lost 7 bases; unmatched junction nucleotides: 9. The CDR3 DNA follows: TGTGCCAGTGCCGCGGACAGGGGGTTGAATGAGCAGTTCTTC. Its translation is CASAADRGLNEQFF.

The chain employs TRBV27 and TRBJ2-1; D is unresolved. The CDR3 loop spans 13 amino acids. The V gene's germline CDR1 is MNHEY and CDR2 SMNVEV (reference sequence). The V end was cut by 5 bases, the J end by 8 bases, with 13 bases between. The CDR3 loop reads CASSPRHVHEQFF. The CDR3 DNA reads as TGTGCCAGCAGTCCTCGACATGTCCATGAGCAGTTCTTC.

The rearrangement links TRBV11-2 to TRBJ2-3; D possibly matches TRBD1 or TRBD2 (7 bases each). This CDR3 spans 16 amino acids. In germline, CDR1 is SGHAT, CDR2 FQNNGV. V lost 1 base and J 7 bases, leaving 18 bases between the germline ends. The DNA for the CDR3 is TGTGCCAGCAGCTTAGCCCAGGGGGGGCCACCGTATACGCAGTATTTT. Its translation is CASSLAQGGPPYTQYF.

The chain couples TRBV5-1 to TRBJ2-3, with a possible D match to TRBD1 (5 bases). This CDR3 has 15 amino acids. V was clipped by 0 bases and J by 4 bases, with 12 bases between them. Germline V gene sequence: CDR1 SGHRS, CDR2 YFSETQ. The CDR3 here is CASSLEGRAADTQYF. Here the CDR3 DNA reads TGCGCCAGCAGCTTGGAGGGCAGGGCCGCAGATACGCAGTATTTT.

The J gene is TRBJ2-1, the V gene TRBV19, with TRBD2 matching 9 bases. Germline V gene data show CDR1 as LNHDA and CDR2 as SQIVND (reference sequence). The length of the CDR3 is 15 residues. Unmatched junction bases numbered 7, after V lost 3 bases and J lost 7 bases. CDR3 loop: CASSIWAGGPNEQFF. Written as DNA, the CDR3 is TGTGCCAGTAGTATCTGGGCGGGAGGGCCTAATGAGCAGTTCTTC.

This chain connects TRBV27 to TRBJ2-6; no clear D. This CDR3 is built from 15 residues. The germline V and J ends were trimmed by 6 bases and 0 bases, with 9 bases remaining between them. The V gene's germline CDR1 is MNHEY and CDR2 SMNVEV (reference sequence). CDR3 DNA sequence: TGTGCCAGCAGAGGAGCAAACTCTGGGGCCAACGTCCTGACTTTC. It encodes CASRGANSGANVLTF.

The chain employs TRBV11-2 and TRBJ2-5; TRBD2 aligns across 8 bases. The trim removed 5 bases at V and 2 bases at J, leaving 13 bases unmatched. The V gene's germline CDR1 is SGHAT and CDR2 FQNNGV. This CDR3 comprises 17 residues. CDR3 residues: CASSPKLSGSVQETQYF. As DNA, the CDR3 is TGTGCCAGCAGCCCGAAACTCAGCGGGAGCGTACAAGAGACCCAGTACTTC.

This chain joins TRBV28 and TRBJ1-1, with D tentatively TRBD1 (6 bases). Trimming removed 2 bases at V and 11 bases at J, with 18 bases between. CDR1 and CDR2 from the germline V gene are MDHEN and SYDVKM. The CDR3 covers 14 residues. The CDR3 bases are TGTGCCAGCAGTTTACGAGAGGGGGGACAAACGGCTTTCTTT. Encoded protein: CASSLREGGQTAFF.

This clone was observed once. This chain joins TRBV7-3 and TRBJ1-1; D gene unclear. Deletions cut 5 bases from V and 1 base from J, with 14 bases between. Looked up from germline, CDR1 is SGHTA and CDR2 is FQGTGA. This CDR3 spans 15 amino acids. The CDR3 loop is CASSRGPVGNTEAFF. The CDR3 DNA reads TGTGCCAGCAGCCGAGGGCCCGTGGGGAACACTGAAGCTTTCTTT.